This T cell receptor beta chain is from a study of OX40 agonist ivuxolimab in advanced cancers. In this sample, this clone turned up a few times. The antigen remains unidentified. The study's findings and limits: Researchers report that CD8+ T cells had, on average, more expanded clones than CD4+. CD4+ and CD8+ T cells in blood underwent clonal expansion by week 6 at 0.1 to 3.0 mg/kg.

Only in-frame clones appear in the TCRdb table, and some are missing; sequencing was by immunoSEQ multiplex PCR. Here the sample spans 1,800 or so clones, less than 75% being singletons. The CDR3 is 14 residues long. The V gene's germline CDR1 is SGHAT and CDR2 FQNNGV. Trimming removed 3 bases from V and 4 bases from J; junction bases left unmatched: 5. Sample: CD4+ or CD8+ T cells sorted from blood, taken in a trial of the OX40 agonist ivuxolimab. The sequence was collected from an adult with an advanced solid tumor such as melanoma, head and neck, liver or kidney cancer. The rearrangement uses TRBV11-2 and TRBJ2-7, with 8 bases that match TRBD2. DNA for the CDR3: TGTGCCAGCAGCTTCGGGACTAGGGGATACGAGCAGTACTTC. This codes for CASSFGTRGYEQYF.